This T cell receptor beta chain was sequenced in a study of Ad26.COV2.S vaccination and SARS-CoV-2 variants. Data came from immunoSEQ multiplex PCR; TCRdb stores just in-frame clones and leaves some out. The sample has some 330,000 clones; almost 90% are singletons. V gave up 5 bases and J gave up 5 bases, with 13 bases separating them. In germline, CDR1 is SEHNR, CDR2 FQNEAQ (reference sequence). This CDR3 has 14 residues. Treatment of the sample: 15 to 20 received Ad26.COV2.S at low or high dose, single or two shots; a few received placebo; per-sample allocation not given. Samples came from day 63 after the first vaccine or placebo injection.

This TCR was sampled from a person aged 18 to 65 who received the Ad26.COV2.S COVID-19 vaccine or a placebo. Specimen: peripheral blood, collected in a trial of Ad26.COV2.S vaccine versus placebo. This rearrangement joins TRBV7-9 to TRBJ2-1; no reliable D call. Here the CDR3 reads CASSDTDQNNEQFF. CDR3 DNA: TGTGCCAGCAGCGACACGGACCAAAACAATGAGCAGTTCTTC. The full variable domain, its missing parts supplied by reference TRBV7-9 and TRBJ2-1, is DTGVSQNPRHKITKRGQNVTFRCDPISEHNRLYWYRQTLGQGPEFLTYFQNEAQLEKSRLLSDRFSAERPKGSFSTLEIQRTEQGDSAMYLCASSDTDQNNEQFFGPGTRLTVL.